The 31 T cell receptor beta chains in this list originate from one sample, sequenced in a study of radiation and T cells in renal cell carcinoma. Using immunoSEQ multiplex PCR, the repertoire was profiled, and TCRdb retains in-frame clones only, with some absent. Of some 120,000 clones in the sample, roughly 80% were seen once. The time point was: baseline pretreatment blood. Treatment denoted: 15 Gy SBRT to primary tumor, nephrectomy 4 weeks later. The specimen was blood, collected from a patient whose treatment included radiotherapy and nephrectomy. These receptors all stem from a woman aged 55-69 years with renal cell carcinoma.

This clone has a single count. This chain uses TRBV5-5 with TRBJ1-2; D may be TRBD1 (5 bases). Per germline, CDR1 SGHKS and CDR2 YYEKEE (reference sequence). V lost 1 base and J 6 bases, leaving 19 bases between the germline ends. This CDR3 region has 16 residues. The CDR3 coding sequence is TGTGCCAGCAGCTTGCTTACTCGATCGAGGGACGATGGCTACACCTTC. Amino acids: CASSLLTRSRDDGYTF.

In DNA, the CDR3 is TGTGCCAGCAGCTTACAACCGGTCCATGCTGGAAACACCATATATTTT. Protein product: CASSLQPVHAGNTIYF. The V and J genes are TRBV7-2 and TRBJ1-3; D ambiguous. This CDR3 has 16 residues. Germline assignment: CDR1 SGHTA and CDR2 FQGNSA. The V end was cut by 2 bases, the J end by 2 bases, with 13 bases between.

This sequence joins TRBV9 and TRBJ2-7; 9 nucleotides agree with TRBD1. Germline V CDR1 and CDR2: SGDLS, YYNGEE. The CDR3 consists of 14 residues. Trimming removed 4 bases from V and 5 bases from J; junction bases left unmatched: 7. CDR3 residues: CASSPPTGGHEQYF. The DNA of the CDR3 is TGTGCCAGCAGCCCCCCGACAGGGGGACACGAGCAGTACTTC.

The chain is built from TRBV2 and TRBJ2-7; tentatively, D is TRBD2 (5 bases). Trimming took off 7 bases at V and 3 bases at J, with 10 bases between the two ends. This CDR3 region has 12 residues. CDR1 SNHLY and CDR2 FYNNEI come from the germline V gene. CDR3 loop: CASKRHNYEQYF. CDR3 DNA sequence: TGTGCCAGCAAGCGGCACAACTACGAGCAGTACTTC.

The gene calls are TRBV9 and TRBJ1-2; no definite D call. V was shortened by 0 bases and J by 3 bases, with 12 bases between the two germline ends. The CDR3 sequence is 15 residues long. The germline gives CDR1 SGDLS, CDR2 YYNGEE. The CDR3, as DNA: TGTGCCAGCAGCGTAGCCCGTCGAGGATACTATGGCTACACCTTC. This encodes CASSVARRGYYGYTF.

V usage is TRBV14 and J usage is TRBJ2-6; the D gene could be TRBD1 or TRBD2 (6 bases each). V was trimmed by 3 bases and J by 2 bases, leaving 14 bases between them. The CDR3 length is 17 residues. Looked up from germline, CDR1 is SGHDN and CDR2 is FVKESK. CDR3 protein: CASSHQTGGAGANVLTF. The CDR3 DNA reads TGTGCCAGCAGCCACCAGACAGGAGGGGCTGGGGCCAACGTCCTGACTTTC.

For the CDR3, the DNA is TGCAGCGAGGGGGCCTATGGCTACACCTTC. It encodes CSEGAYGYTF. The chain combines TRBV20-1 with TRBJ1-2; 7 bases match TRBD1. CDR1 DFQATT and CDR2 SNEGSKA come from the germline V gene (reference sequence). CDR3 length equals 10 residues.

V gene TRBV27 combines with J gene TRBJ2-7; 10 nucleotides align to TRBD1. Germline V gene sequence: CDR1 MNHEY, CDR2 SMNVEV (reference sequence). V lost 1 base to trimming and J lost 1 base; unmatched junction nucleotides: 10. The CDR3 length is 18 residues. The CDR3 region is CASSLFLSGQGISYEQYF. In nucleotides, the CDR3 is TGTGCCAGCAGTTTATTTCTATCGGGACAGGGGATTTCCTACGAGCAGTACTTC.

CDR3 protein: CASSFTGGNQPQHF. The CDR3 DNA is TGTGCCAGCAGCTTTACAGGGGGCAATCAGCCCCAGCATTTT. The chain recombines TRBV7-3 with TRBJ1-5, with TRBD1 identical over 7 bases. J was trimmed by 2 bases and V by 3 bases; bases with no gene match: 1. The CDR3 is 14 amino acids. Germline values: CDR1 SGHTA, CDR2 FQGTGA.

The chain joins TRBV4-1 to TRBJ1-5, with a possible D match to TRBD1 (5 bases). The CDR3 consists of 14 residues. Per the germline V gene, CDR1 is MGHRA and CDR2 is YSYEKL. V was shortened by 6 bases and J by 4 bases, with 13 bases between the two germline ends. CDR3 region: CASSHGAKNQPQHF. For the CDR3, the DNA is TGCGCCAGCAGTCATGGGGCCAAGAATCAGCCCCAGCATTTT.

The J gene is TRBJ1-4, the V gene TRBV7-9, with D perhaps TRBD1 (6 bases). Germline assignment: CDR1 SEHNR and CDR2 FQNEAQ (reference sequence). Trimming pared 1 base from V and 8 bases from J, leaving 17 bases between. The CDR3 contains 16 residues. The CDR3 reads CASSLGPGAIGEKLFF. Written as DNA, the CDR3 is TGTGCCAGCAGCTTAGGGCCAGGGGCGATTGGGGAAAAACTGTTTTTT. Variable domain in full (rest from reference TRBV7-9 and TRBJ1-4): DTGVSQNPRHKITKRGQNVTFRCDPISEHNRLYWYRQTLGQGPEFLTYFQNEAQLEKSRLLSDRFSAERPKGSFSTLEIQRTEQGDSAMYLCASSLGPGAIGEKLFFGSGTQLSVL.

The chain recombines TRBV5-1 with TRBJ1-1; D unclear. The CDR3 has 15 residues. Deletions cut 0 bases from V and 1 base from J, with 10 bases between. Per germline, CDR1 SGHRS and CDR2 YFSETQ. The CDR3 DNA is TGCGCCAGCAGCTTGGGACTTTTCGAGAACACTGAAGCTTTCTTT. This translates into CASSLGLFENTEAFF.

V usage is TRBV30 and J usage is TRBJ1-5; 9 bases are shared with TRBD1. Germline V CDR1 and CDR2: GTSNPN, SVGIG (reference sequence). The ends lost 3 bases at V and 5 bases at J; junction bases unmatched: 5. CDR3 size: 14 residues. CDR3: CAWSYRGLDQPQHF. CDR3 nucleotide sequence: TGTGCCTGGAGCTACAGGGGGCTTGATCAGCCCCAGCATTTT.

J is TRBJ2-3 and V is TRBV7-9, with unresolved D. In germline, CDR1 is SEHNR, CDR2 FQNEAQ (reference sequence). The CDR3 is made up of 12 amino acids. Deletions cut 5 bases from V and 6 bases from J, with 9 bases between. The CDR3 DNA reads TGTGCCAGCAGCACCCCCATTGATACGCAGTATTTT. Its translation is CASSTPIDTQYF.

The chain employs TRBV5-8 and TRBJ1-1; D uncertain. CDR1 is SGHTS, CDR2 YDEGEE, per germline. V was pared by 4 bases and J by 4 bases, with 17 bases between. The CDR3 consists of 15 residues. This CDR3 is CASSPISTRGTEAFF. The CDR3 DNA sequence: TGTGCCAGCAGCCCCATCTCCACGCGGGGCACTGAAGCTTTCTTT.

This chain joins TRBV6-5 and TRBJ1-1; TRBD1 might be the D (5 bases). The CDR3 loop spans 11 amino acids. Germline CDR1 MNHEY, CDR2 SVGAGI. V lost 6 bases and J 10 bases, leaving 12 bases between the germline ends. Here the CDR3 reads CASSIQGRAFF. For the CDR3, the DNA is TGTGCCAGCAGCATCCAGGGAAGAGCTTTCTTT.

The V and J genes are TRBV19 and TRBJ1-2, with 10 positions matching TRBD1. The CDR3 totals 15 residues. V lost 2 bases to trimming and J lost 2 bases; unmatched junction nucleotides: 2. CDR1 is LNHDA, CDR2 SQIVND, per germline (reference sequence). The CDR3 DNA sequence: TGTGCCAGTAGTATAAGGGGACAGGGGAACTATGGCTACACCTTC. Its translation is CASSIRGQGNYGYTF.

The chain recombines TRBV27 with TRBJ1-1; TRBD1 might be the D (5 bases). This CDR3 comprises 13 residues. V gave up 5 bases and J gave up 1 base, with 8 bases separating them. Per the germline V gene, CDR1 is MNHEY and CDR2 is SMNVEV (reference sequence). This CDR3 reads CASSPGRNTEAFF. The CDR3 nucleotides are TGTGCCAGCAGTCCGGGACGGAACACTGAAGCTTTCTTT.

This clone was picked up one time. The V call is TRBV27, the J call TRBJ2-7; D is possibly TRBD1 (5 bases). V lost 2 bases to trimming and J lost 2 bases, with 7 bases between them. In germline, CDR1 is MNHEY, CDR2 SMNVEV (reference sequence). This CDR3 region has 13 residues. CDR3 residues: CASSLKGPYEQYF. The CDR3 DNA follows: TGTGCCAGCAGTTTAAAGGGGCCCTACGAGCAGTACTTC.

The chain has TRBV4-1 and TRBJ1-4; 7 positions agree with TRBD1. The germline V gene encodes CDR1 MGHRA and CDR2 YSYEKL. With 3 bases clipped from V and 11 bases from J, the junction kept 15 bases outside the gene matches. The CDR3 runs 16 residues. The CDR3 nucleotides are TGCGCCAGCAGCCAGGCTACAGGGGCCCCCGCGGGGAAACTGTTTTTT. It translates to CASSQATGAPAGKLFF.

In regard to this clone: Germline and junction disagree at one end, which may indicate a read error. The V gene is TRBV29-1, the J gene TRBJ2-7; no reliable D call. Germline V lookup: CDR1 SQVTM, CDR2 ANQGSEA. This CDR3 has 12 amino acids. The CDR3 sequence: CGVESTSYEQYF. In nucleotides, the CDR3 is TGCGGCGTTGAGTCTACCTCCTACGAGCAGTACTTC.

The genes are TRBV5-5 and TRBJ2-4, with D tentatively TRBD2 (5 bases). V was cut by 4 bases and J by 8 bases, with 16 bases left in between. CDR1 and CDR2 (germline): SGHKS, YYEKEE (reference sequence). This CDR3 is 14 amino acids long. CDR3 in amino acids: CASSPGPGSDIQYF. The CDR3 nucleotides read TGTGCCAGCAGCCCAGGACCGGGGTCTGACATTCAGTACTTC.

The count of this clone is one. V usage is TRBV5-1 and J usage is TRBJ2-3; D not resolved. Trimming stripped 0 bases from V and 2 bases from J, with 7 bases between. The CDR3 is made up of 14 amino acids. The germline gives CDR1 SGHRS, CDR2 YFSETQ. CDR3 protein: CASSLGLTTDTQYF. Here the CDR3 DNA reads TGCGCCAGCAGCTTGGGTTTAACCACAGATACGCAGTATTTT.

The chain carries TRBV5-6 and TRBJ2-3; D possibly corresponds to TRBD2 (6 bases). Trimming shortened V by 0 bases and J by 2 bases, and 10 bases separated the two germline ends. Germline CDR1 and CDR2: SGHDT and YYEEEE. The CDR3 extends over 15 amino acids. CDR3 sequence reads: CASSLGASDTDTQYF. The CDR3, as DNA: TGTGCCAGCAGCTTGGGCGCTAGCGACACAGATACGCAGTATTTT.

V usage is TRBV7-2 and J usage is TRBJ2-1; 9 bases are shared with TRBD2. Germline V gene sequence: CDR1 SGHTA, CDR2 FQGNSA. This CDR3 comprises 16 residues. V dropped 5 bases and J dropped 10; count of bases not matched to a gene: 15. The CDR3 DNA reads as TGTGCCAGCAGCCTCGGGACTAGCTTAGGGATGGGCGAGCAGTTCTTC. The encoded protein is CASSLGTSLGMGEQFF.

CDR3 DNA sequence: TGTGCCAGCGGGTCTCCGATACCGGGACAGGGGGCGCGGGCCAAAAACATTCAGTACTTC. This gives the protein CASGSPIPGQGARAKNIQYF. The chain employs TRBV28 and TRBJ2-4; TRBD1 aligns across 12 bases. The CDR3 runs 20 residues. With V trimmed by 8 bases and J by 1 base, 18 bases remained unmatched. The germline gives CDR1 MDHEN, CDR2 SYDVKM.

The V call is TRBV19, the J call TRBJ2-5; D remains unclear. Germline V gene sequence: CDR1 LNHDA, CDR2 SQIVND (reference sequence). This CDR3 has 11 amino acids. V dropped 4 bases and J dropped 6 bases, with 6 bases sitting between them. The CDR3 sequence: CASSSAQTQYF. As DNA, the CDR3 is TGTGCCAGTAGTAGCGCCCAGACCCAGTACTTC.

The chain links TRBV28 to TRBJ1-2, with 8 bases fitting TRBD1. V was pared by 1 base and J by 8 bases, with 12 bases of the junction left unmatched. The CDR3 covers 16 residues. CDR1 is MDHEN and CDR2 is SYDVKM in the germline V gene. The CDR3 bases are TGTGCCAGCAGTTTATCCAGGGGGCGGCGGTTCGGAGGCTACACCTTC. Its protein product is CASSLSRGRRFGGYTF.

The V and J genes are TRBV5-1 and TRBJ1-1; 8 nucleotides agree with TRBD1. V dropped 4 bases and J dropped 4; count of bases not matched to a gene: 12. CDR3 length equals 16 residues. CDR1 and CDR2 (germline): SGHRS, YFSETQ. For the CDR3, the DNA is TGCGCCAGCAGCCCACAGGGGGGGGCCCGGAGCACTGAAGCTTTCTTT. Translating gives CASSPQGGARSTEAFF.

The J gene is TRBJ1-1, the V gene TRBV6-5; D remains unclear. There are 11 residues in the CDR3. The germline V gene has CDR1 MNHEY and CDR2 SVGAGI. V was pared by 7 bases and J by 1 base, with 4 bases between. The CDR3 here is CASKTNTEAFF. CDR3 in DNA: TGTGCCAGCAAAACGAACACTGAAGCTTTCTTT.

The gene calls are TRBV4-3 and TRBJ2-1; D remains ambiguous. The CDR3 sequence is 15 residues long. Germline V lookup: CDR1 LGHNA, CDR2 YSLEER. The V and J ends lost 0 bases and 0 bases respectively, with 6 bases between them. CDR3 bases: TGCGCCAGCAGCCAAGAAATTAGCTCCTACAATGAGCAGTTCTTC. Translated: CASSQEISSYNEQFF.